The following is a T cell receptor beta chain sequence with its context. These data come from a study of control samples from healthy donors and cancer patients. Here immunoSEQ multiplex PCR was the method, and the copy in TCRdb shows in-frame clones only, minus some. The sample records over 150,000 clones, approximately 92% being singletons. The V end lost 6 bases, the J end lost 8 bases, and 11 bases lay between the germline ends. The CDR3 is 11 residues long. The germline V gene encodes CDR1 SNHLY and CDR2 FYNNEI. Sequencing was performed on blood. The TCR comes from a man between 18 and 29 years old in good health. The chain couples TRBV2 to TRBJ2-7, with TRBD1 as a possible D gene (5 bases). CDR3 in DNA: TGTGCCAGCAGCGATAGGGGTAAGCAGTACTTC. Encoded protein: CASSDRGKQYF.